The clone carrying this T cell receptor (beta chain) has just a few counts. The antigen remains undetermined. These data are taken from a study of Graves' ophthalmopathy and Graves' hyperthyroidism. Study-wide results and caveats: Most clonotypes expanded in thyroid above 0.001 frequency were present in blood too. With around 65% sensitivity and approximately 73% specificity, the model predicted ophthalmopathy progression.

The V and J ends lost 4 bases and 7 bases, in that order; junction bases with no gene match: 13. CDR3 size: 15 residues. RNA transcripts yielded amplified TCR beta CDR3 regions. The library came from an HTBI-primed first-round RT-PCR and a second-round multiplex PCR. TCRdb used MiXCR to reprocess the multiplex PCR reads, holding one entry per CDR3 protein. Of about 1.2 million distinct CDR3 sequences in the sample, 35% to 40% were seen once. The chain recombines TRBV12-3 or TRBV12-4 with TRBJ2-7; 7 bases map to TRBD1. The source material was peripheral blood or thyroid tissue (not recorded which). This clonotype was sampled from an adult man with Graves' hyperthyroidism. The CDR3 sequence is CASSSPTGLKREQYF. The CDR3 DNA sequence: TGTGCCAGCAGTTCGCCGACAGGGCTAAAAAGGGAGCAGTACTTC.